This T cell receptor beta chain was observed in a study of intratumoral heterogeneity in liver cancer. For the wider study: In the full cohort of approximately 15 patients, the median age was about 69 years and the majority of patients were male. The overall cohort comprised 71 multiregional samples from about 15 HCC patients, with 50 to 55 tumoral and about 20 adjacent nontumoral regions. To examine intratumor heterogeneity, the study integrated RNA-seq, DNA sequencing, TCR-seq and SNP array data obtained from multiple regions of hepatocellular carcinoma specimens.

The H label marked samples taken from distinct, geographically separated regions of the hepatocellular carcinoma nodule. Early-stage hepatocellular carcinoma was present in all patients, and no therapy was administered to any patient before surgical resection. None of the sampled areas showed macroscopic evidence of necrosis or hemorrhage. TCR sequencing (ImmunoSeq) was performed on multiple regions from a couple of patients. Each frozen resection tissue sample was taken at least 1 cm away from every other sample. The DNeasy blood and tissue kit was used to extract genomic DNA from bulk tissue. General findings and caveats noted by the study authors: Limitations acknowledged by the authors included a relatively low number of patients and under-sampled representation of tumor-infiltrating lymphocytes. Within each of the two sequenced patients, overall T cell clonality showed no significant difference between tumor regions. In every sequenced patient, tumor region b showed significantly fewer unique T-cell clonal expansions than tumor region a. According to the report, TCR sequencing confirmed the RNA-seq-based estimates of regional differences in tumor-infiltrating lymphocyte burden.

In regard to this clone: Its antigen is unknown. No base-level quality is on record; no much larger clone is a single base apart.

Using the immunoSEQ assay, the TCR beta chain CDR3 regions were sequenced from genomic DNA. Rearranged VDJ segments were amplified with primers annealing to V and J segments. In the source study's methods: The ImmunoSeq Analyzer software was used to compute clonality and richness metrics. Differentially abundant clones between regions were identified using Fisher's exact test plus a beta-binomial method for added stringency. The immuneACCESS repertoire file appears here via TCRdb, limited to in-frame rearrangements. These files lack a portion of the clones; in checked studies, under half of the deficit traces to unresolved V genes, and the cause of the others is not known. The DNA gave D and trimming, while V, J and clone size come from that table. The table for this sample lists 6,600 or so clones; 55% of them were counted only once. The ten largest clones capture around 14% of the sample. From the cysteine through the phenylalanine, the CDR3 covers 14 amino acids. Of the read, only the CDR3 DNA is kept; its 42 bases are in frame from base 1. CDR1 SGHKS and CDR2 YYEKEE were looked up in the germline V gene (reference sequence). Relative to germline, V is 4 bases shorter and J is 4 bases shorter, with 14 bases between their ends.

The V and J genes are TRBV5-5 and TRBJ1-1; possibly the D gene is TRBD1, per 5 matching bases. The sample in question was tumor tissue, obtained before any cancer treatment. This receptor was taken from a man between 65 and 85 years old with hepatocellular carcinoma. The CDR3 here reads CASSQGFWGTEAFF. The DNA sequence is TGTGCCAGCAGCCAGGGATTCTGGGGCACTGAAGCTTTCTTT. Full variable domain (CDR3 extended with the reference TRBV5-5 and TRBJ1-1 proteins): DAGVTQSPTHLIKTRGQQVTLRCSPISGHKSVSWYQQVLGQGPQFIFQYYEKEERGRGNFPDRFSARQFPNYSSELNVNALLLGDSALYLCASSQGFWGTEAFFGQGTRLTVV.